These T cell receptor beta chains were read from a single sample in a study of cytomegalovirus exposure and HLA in healthy donors. Method: immunoSEQ multiplex PCR; TCRdb's copy keeps in-frame clones and lacks some. This sample yields 120,000 or so clones, of which roughly 78% are seen a single time; around 5.8% belongs to the top ten. Material for sequencing was PBMCs. The receptors derive from a middle-aged woman in good health and CMV-seronegative. The CDR3 runs from the conserved cysteine through the conserved F or W. Each record gives: V gene, clone size, D gene, J gene, CDR3 protein, CDR3 DNA. The D gene is left open where the match is weak. The size of a clone is reported for some rows only, either as once, few or many, or as a class for expanded clones.

>TRBV5-1|-|-|TRBJ2-3
CASSPSGVAQYF
TGCGCCAGCAGCCCATCAGGGGTCGCGCAGTATTTT
>TRBV19|-|-|TRBJ1-3
CASSMVRQTSGNTIYF
TGTGCCAGTAGTATGGTGCGGCAGACCTCTGGAAACACCATATATTTT
>TRBV6-1|once|-|TRBJ2-5
CASGHNPYQETQYF
TGTGCTAGCGGCCACAACCCATACCAAGAGACCCAGTACTTC
>TRBV28|-|TRBD2|TRBJ2-2
CASSLWRLAGGPGELFF
TGTGCCAGCAGTTTATGGAGATTAGCGGGAGGGCCCGGGGAGCTGTTTTTT
>TRBV2|-|TRBD2|TRBJ2-2
CASHPTSAGGELFF
TGTGCCAGCCACCCAACTAGCGCAGGGGGGGAGCTGTTTTTT
>TRBV5-4|-|TRBD2|TRBJ2-3
CASTLSGSTDTQYF
TGTGCCAGCACCCTTAGCGGGAGCACAGATACGCAGTATTTT
>TRBV15|-|-|TRBJ1-4
CATSRGQSATNEKLFF
TGTGCCACCAGCAGAGGACAGAGTGCAACTAATGAAAAACTGTTTTTT
>TRBV6-1|-|-|TRBJ2-1
CASSGTAAHEQFF
TGTGCCAGCAGTGGGACAGCCGCGCATGAGCAGTTCTTC
>TRBV2|-|-|TRBJ2-3
CASSGEREDTQYF
TGTGCCAGCAGCGGAGAGCGCGAGGATACGCAGTATTTT
>TRBV19|once|-|TRBJ1-3
CASSTSQGILSGNTIYF
TGTGCCAGTAGTACGTCCCAGGGGATACTTTCTGGAAACACCATATATTTT
>TRBV10-1|-|-|TRBJ1-2
CASSEQYNYGYTF
TGCGCCAGCAGTGAACAGTATAACTATGGCTACACCTTC
>TRBV10-3|-|TRBD2|TRBJ2-3
CAISGKVAGGVDTQYF
TGTGCCATCAGTGGCAAGGTAGCGGGAGGTGTAGATACGCAGTATTTT
>TRBV27|-|TRBD1|TRBJ1-2
CASSLLYRGRAYGYTF
TGTGCCAGCAGTTTATTGTACAGGGGGCGCGCCTATGGCTACACCTTC
>TRBV7-9|few|TRBD1|TRBJ1-1
CASSLERQGAQAFF
TGTGCCAGCAGCTTGGAACGACAGGGGGCGCAAGCTTTCTTT
>TRBV6-1|-|-|TRBJ1-3
CASQTGSGNTIYF
TGTGCCAGCCAGACAGGCTCTGGAAACACCATATATTTT
>TRBV10-1|-|-|TRBJ2-7
CASSEGGSGNPYEQYF
TGCGCCAGCAGTGAGGGCGGGTCAGGCAATCCCTACGAGCAGTACTTC
>TRBV7-9|-|TRBD1|TRBJ1-1
CASSSGTGGTEAFF
TGTGCCAGCAGCTCTGGGACAGGGGGAACTGAAGCTTTCTTT
>TRBV10-3|-|TRBD2|TRBJ2-1
CAITQTSPGDEQFF
TGTGCCATCACCCAGACTAGCCCGGGCGATGAGCAGTTCTTC
>TRBV10-1|few|TRBD2|TRBJ2-1
CASSGGGTGEQFF
TGCGCCAGCAGCGGGGGGGGGACTGGTGAGCAGTTCTTC
>TRBV6-5|-|TRBD1|TRBJ2-7
CAIGGDRALYEQYF
TGTGCCATAGGCGGGGACAGGGCCTTATACGAGCAGTACTTC
>TRBV2|-|TRBD2|TRBJ2-7
CASSDPVERGSSYEQYF
TGTGCCAGCAGTGATCCGGTAGAGCGGGGAAGCTCCTACGAGCAGTACTTC
>TRBV2|-|-|TRBJ2-2
CASVELAGELFF
TGTGCCAGCGTGGAGCTAGCCGGGGAGCTGTTTTTT
>TRBV5-1|-|TRBD1|TRBJ1-5
CASSLLPGGRGRNQPQHF
TGCGCCAGCAGCTTGTTACCCGGGGGCAGGGGGCGCAATCAGCCCCAGCATTTT
>TRBV11-2|-|-|TRBJ2-7
CASSLEATTYEQYF
TGTGCCAGCAGCTTAGAGGCCACAACCTACGAGCAGTACTTC
>TRBV27|-|TRBD2|TRBJ2-3
CASSLLAARTDTQYF
TGTGCCAGCAGTTTACTAGCGGCTCGCACAGATACGCAGTATTTT
>TRBV7-8|-|-|TRBJ1-6
CASSQRGHSYNSPLHF
TGTGCCAGCAGCCAACGTGGGCACTCCTATAATTCACCCCTCCACTTT
>TRBV9|-|-|TRBJ2-5
CASSLPRGTGAETQYF
TGTGCCAGCAGCTTACCGCGGGGCACAGGGGCGGAGACCCAGTACTTC
>TRBV29-1|once|-|TRBJ2-3
CSKRGTQYF
TGCAGTAAAAGGGGAACGCAGTATTTT